This TCR beta chain was captured in a study of T cells in localized non-small cell lung cancer. General study points: Longer overall survival accompanied higher blood T cell density. Appearing in adjacent lung were a median approximately 60 of the top 100 tumor clones.

Comments on this clone: The antigen is undetermined.

Trimming shortened V by 4 bases and J by 13 bases, and 21 bases separated the two germline ends. The germline CDR1 and CDR2 sequences are SGDLS and YYNGEE. The CDR3 runs 14 residues. The repertoire was sequenced with immunoSEQ multiplex PCR; TCRdb's copy has only in-frame clones and lacks some. The sample has 55,000 to 75,000 clones; 91% are singletons. This clonotype was obtained from a man aged 40 to 70 with stage I lung adenocarcinoma. This material consisted of peripheral blood, taken before any cancer treatment. The rearrangement joins TRBV9 to TRBJ1-5; TRBD1 might be the D (6 bases). The CDR3 nucleotides read TGTGCCAGCAGCCCCGAAGGGGGGCTCCACAGTCAGCATTTT. This codes for CASSPEGGLHSQHF. Using reference TRBV9 and TRBJ1-5 for the parts outside the CDR3, the full variable domain is DSGVTQTPKHLITATGQRVTLRCSPRSGDLSVYWYQQSLDQGLQFLIQYYNGEERAKGNILERFSAQQFPDLHSELNLSSLELGDSALYFCASSPEGGLHSQHFGDGTRLSIL.